A selection of T cell receptor beta chains follows, all from one sample in a study of blood T cell repertoires in COVID-19. The table came from immunoSEQ multiplex PCR; TCRdb's copy has only in-frame clones and leaves some out. The sample lists about 39,000 clones; more than 75% were seen once. What was sequenced was peripheral blood. The receptors were sampled from a man aged 45-65 years with active or convalescent COVID-19. Each CDR3 is given with its conserved first and last residue. The order of the fields is D gene, J gene, clone size, CDR3 length, V gene, CDR3 DNA, CDR3 protein. D genes are given only for firm matches. Only some rows state a clone size, as once, few, many or a class for expanded clones.

D gene: NA; J gene: TRBJ1-1; clone size: NA; CDR3 length: 12; V gene: TRBV2; CDR3 DNA: TGTGCCAGCACTCGGGGAGACACTGAAGCTTTCTTT; CDR3 protein: CASTRGDTEAFF
D gene: NA; J gene: TRBJ1-1; clone size: NA; CDR3 length: 13; V gene: TRBV11-3; CDR3 DNA: TGTGCCAGCAGCTTATCCATCGGGAGTGAAGCTTTCTTT; CDR3 protein: CASSLSIGSEAFF
D gene: TRBD2; J gene: TRBJ2-3; clone size: NA; CDR3 length: 20; V gene: TRBV11-3; CDR3 DNA: TGTGCCAGCAGCTTAGTGGAAGGGCGGGGGGGCCCCCCTGGCACAGATACGCAGTATTTT; CDR3 protein: CASSLVEGRGGPPGTDTQYF
D gene: TRBD1; J gene: TRBJ1-1; clone size: NA; CDR3 length: 18; V gene: TRBV11-2; CDR3 DNA: TGTGCCAGCAGCTTATCCCGGGACAGGGGGCTGTCGAACACTGAAGCTTTCTTT; CDR3 protein: CASSLSRDRGLSNTEAFF
D gene: TRBD1; J gene: TRBJ1-1; clone size: NA; CDR3 length: 14; V gene: TRBV13; CDR3 DNA: TGTGCCAGCAGTTACAGGGGCGCGGGCACTGAAGCTTTCTTT; CDR3 protein: CASSYRGAGTEAFF
D gene: NA; J gene: TRBJ1-2; clone size: NA; CDR3 length: 13; V gene: TRBV7-9; CDR3 DNA: TGTGCCAGCAGCCCACCAGGGAACTATGGCTACACCTTC; CDR3 protein: CASSPPGNYGYTF
D gene: NA; J gene: TRBJ1-2; clone size: once; CDR3 length: 13; V gene: TRBV6-5; CDR3 DNA: TGTGCCAGCGCGCCTTGGCGGAACTATGGCTACACCTTC; CDR3 protein: CASAPWRNYGYTF
D gene: TRBD1; J gene: TRBJ1-3; clone size: NA; CDR3 length: 18; V gene: TRBV29-1; CDR3 DNA: TGCAGCGTTAGGGCCCCAGGGGGCGAGATGGGGCCTGGAAACACCATATATTTT; CDR3 protein: CSVRAPGGEMGPGNTIYF
D gene: TRBD1; J gene: TRBJ2-1; clone size: NA; CDR3 length: 15; V gene: TRBV7-9; CDR3 DNA: TGTGCCAGCAGCGGGACAGGGGGCGGCCAGAATGAGCAGTTCTTC; CDR3 protein: CASSGTGGGQNEQFF
D gene: TRBD2; J gene: TRBJ2-5; clone size: NA; CDR3 length: 16; V gene: TRBV2; CDR3 DNA: TGTGCCAGCAGTGAAACGCGGGGGGTAAACCAAGAGACCCAGTACTTC; CDR3 protein: CASSETRGVNQETQYF